Listed here are 2 T cell receptor beta chains from one sample, sequenced in a study of beta chain features in type 1 diabetes. Investigators reverse transcribed all isolated RNA, so they sequenced expressed TCRB transcripts. The table came from immunoSEQ multiplex PCR; TCRdb's copy has only in-frame clones and leaves some out. The sample lists around 300,000 clones; about 7.8% were seen once. Sequencing input: central memory CD4+ T cells from blood. These receptors originate from a woman between 18 and 29 years old in good health.

The chain is built from TRBV14 and TRBJ2-2; tentative D call: TRBD1 (6 bases). CDR1 is SGHDN, CDR2 FVKESK, per germline. The ends were cut back, 4 bases at V and 6 bases at J, with 15 bases in the middle. The CDR3 loop spans 15 amino acids. The chain's CDR3 is CASSPYTGSAGELFF. The CDR3 nucleotides are TGTGCCAGCAGCCCGTATACAGGGTCGGCCGGGGAGCTGTTTTTT.

As DNA, the CDR3 is TGTGCCATCTCACCCGGCGCCGCTAACTATGGCTACACCTTC. Its translation is CAISPGAANYGYTF. The genes are TRBV10-3 and TRBJ1-2; D is uncertain. Trimming stripped 8 bases from V and 0 bases from J, with 13 bases between. This CDR3 spans 14 amino acids. Germline CDR1 ENHRY, CDR2 SYGVKD.